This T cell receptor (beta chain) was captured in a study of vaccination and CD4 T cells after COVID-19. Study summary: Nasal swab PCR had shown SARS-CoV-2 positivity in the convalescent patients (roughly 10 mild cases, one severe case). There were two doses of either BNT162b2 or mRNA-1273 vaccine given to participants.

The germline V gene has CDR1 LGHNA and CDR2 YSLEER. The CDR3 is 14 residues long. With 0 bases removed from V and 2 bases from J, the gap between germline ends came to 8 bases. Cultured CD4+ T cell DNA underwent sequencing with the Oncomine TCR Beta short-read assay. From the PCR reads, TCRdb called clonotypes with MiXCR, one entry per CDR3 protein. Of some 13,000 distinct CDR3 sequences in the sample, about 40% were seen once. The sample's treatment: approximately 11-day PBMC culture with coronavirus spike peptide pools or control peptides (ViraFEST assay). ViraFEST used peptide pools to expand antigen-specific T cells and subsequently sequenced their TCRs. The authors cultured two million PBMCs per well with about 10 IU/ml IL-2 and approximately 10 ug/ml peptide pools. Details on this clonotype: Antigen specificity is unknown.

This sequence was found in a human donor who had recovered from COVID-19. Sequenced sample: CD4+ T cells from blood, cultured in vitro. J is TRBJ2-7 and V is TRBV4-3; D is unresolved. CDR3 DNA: TGCGCCAGCAGCCAAGATTTGGTCCCCTACGAGCAGTACTTC. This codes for CASSQDLVPYEQYF.